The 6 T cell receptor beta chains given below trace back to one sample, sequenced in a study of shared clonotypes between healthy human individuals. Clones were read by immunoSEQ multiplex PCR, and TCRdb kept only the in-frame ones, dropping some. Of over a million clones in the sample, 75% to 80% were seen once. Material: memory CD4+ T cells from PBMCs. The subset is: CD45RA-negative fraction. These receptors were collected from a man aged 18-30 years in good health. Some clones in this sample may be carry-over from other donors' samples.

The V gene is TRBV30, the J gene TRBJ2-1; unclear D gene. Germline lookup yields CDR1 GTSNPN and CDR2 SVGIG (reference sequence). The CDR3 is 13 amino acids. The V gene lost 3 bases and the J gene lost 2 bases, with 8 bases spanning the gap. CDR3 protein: CAWSPDTYNEQFF. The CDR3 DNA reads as TGTGCCTGGAGCCCGGATACCTACAATGAGCAGTTCTTC.

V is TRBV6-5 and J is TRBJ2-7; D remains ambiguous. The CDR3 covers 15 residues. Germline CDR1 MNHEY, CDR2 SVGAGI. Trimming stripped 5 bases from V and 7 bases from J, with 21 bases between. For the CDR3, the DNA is TGTGCCAGCAGTCCCCCCCGGCCGACGAGGAAAGAGCAGTACTTC. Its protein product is CASSPPRPTRKEQYF.

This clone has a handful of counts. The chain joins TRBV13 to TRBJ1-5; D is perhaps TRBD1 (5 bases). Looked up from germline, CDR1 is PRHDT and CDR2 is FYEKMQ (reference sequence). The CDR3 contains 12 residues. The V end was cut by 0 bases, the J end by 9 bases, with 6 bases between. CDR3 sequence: CASSLGGPPQHF. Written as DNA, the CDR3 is TGTGCCAGCAGCTTAGGGGGGCCGCCCCAGCATTTT.

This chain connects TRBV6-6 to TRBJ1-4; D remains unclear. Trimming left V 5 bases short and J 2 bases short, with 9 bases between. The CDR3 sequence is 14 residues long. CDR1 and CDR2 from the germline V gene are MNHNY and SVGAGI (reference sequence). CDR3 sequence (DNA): TGTGCCAGCAGTGGACGGGTCACTAATGAAAAACTGTTTTTT. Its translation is CASSGRVTNEKLFF.

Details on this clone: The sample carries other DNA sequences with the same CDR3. CDR3 protein: CASSWGLATDTQYF. The CDR3 nucleotides read TGCGCCAGCAGCTGGGGACTAGCCACAGATACGCAGTATTTT. This rearrangement joins TRBV5-1 to TRBJ2-3, with 9 nucleotides matching TRBD2. The V gene end was trimmed by 3 bases and the J gene end by 2 bases; junction bases not matched to a gene: 1. This CDR3 has 14 residues. Germline CDR1 is SGHRS and CDR2 is YFSETQ.

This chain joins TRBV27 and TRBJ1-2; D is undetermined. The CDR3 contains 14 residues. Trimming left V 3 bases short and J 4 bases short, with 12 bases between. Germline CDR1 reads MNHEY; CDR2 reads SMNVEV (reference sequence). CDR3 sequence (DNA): TGTGCCAGCAGTTTGCATCGGTTTTCCTATGGCTACACCTTC. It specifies CASSLHRFSYGYTF.